The rows below give T cell receptor beta chains drawn from one sample of a study of blood T cell repertoires in COVID-19. Here immunoSEQ multiplex PCR was the method, and the copy in TCRdb shows in-frame clones only, minus some. This sample has roughly 140,000 clones, with 84% found just once. Sequenced: peripheral blood. The source is a human donor in a cohort sampled during active COVID-19. CDR3s include the opening cysteine and the closing phenylalanine or tryptophan. D genes are given only for firm matches. Rows give clone size only sometimes, using once, few, many, or a class for an expanded clone.

v_gene,abundance,d_gene,len,j_gene,CDR3nt,CDR3aa
TRBV12-5,-,TRBD1,14,TRBJ1-2,TGTGCTAGTGGTTCGATGGACAGGGCATATGGCTACACCTTC,CASGSMDRAYGYTF
TRBV5-4,-,-,16,TRBJ2-5,TGTGCCAGCAGTCGATCTGACAGGTCCGTTCAAGAGACCCAGTACTTC,CASSRSDRSVQETQYF
TRBV5-1,-,-,16,TRBJ2-2,TGCGCCAGCAGCACAAGTCCCGGGACTCGGGCCGGGGAGCTGTTTTTT,CASSTSPGTRAGELFF
TRBV7-3,once,TRBD2,22,TRBJ2-3,TGTGCCAGCAGCTTACACTCCCGTGGTGGACTAGCGGGGGTTATGGGCACAGATACGCAGTATTTT,CASSLHSRGGLAGVMGTDTQYF
TRBV20-1,-,TRBD2,15,TRBJ2-1,TGCAGTGCTAGTCTCGCGGGGGGGCAGTACAATGAGCAGTTCTTC,CSASLAGGQYNEQFF
TRBV7-9,-,TRBD1,14,TRBJ1-4,TGTGCCAGCGGCAACAGGGGGCGCGCGGAAAAACTGTTTTTT,CASGNRGRAEKLFF
TRBV5-6,-,TRBD2,18,TRBJ2-1,TGTGCCAGCAGCTCGAAAGCCCCGGGACTAGCGGTAGACAATGAGCAGTTCTTC,CASSSKAPGLAVDNEQFF
TRBV9,once,-,14,TRBJ1-2,TGTGCCAGCAGCGTAGAAACAGGCTCAGGCGGCTACACCTTC,CASSVETGSGGYTF
TRBV29-1,few,TRBD1,12,TRBJ1-1,TGCAGCGTTGGGGACAGGGGCACTGAAGCTTTCTTT,CSVGDRGTEAFF
TRBV11-1,-,TRBD2,16,TRBJ2-3,TGTGCCAGCAGCTTAGAGGGCGGGGGGGTAACAGATACGCAGTATTTT,CASSLEGGGVTDTQYF
TRBV2,-,TRBD1,13,TRBJ1-2,TGTGCCAGCAGCCACGACAGGGGTCGGGGCTACACCTTC,CASSHDRGRGYTF
TRBV2,-,TRBD1,16,TRBJ1-1,TGTGCCAGCAGCCCCCCATTCCGGGACAGGAACACTGAAGCTTTCTTT,CASSPPFRDRNTEAFF
TRBV5-1,-,TRBD1,14,TRBJ1-5,TGCGCCAGCAGCGTCGGACAGGGGGCCCAGCCCCAGCATTTT,CASSVGQGAQPQHF
TRBV2,-,-,13,TRBJ2-3,TGTGCCAGCAGTGACGGGGGGCTCGATACGCAGTATTTT,CASSDGGLDTQYF
TRBV25-1,-,-,15,TRBJ2-3,TGTGCCAGCAGCCCTGGGGGGGGCTTGACAGATACGCAGTATTTT,CASSPGGGLTDTQYF
TRBV7-9,-,TRBD1,18,TRBJ2-4,TGTGCCAGCAGCCCAAGTAGCTTCCGGGACAGGGTAATAAACATTCAGTACTTC,CASSPSSFRDRVINIQYF
TRBV10-2,-,-,15,TRBJ2-5,TGCGCCAGCAGTGAGTCGGCTAGCAGCCAAGAGACCCAGTACTTC,CASSESASSQETQYF
TRBV15,-,-,13,TRBJ1-2,TGTGCCACCAGCAGTGAAACGTCGGGTGGCTACACCTTC,CATSSETSGGYTF
TRBV10-3,few,-,13,TRBJ2-2,TGTGCCATCCCCTTCCGGGACACCGGGGAGCTGTTTTTT,CAIPFRDTGELFF
TRBV14,once,TRBD2,17,TRBJ2-2,TGTGCCAGCAGCCAGAGGGGACTAGCGGTCCCTGAGGGGGAGCTGTTTTTT,CASSQRGLAVPEGELFF
TRBV18,-,-,13,TRBJ1-3,TGTGCCAGCTCACCGGTGGCAGAAGACACCATATATTTT,CASSPVAEDTIYF
TRBV15,-,-,14,TRBJ2-2,TGTGCCACTAGCCCTGAGGGGAACACCGGGGAGCTGTTTTTT,CATSPEGNTGELFF
TRBV5-4,-,-,13,TRBJ2-3,TGTGCCAGCAGCTCTAGCGTTTCAGATACGCAGTATTTT,CASSSSVSDTQYF
TRBV6-1,-,-,16,TRBJ1-5,TGTGCCAGCAGTGAAGTGGTGGGCAGGCCTAATCAGCCCCAGCATTTT,CASSEVVGRPNQPQHF
TRBV7-3,once,-,15,TRBJ1-1,TGTGCCAGCAGCCGTTATGGGGCCGGAGACACTGAAGCTTTCTTT,CASSRYGAGDTEAFF
TRBV3-1/TRBV3-2,-,-,14,TRBJ1-1,TGTGCCAGCAGCCAAGAGGTGGGCGCCGTTGGGGCTTTCTTT,CASSQEVGAVGAFF
TRBV5-1,-,-,15,TRBJ2-1,TGCGCCAGCACCATCGGGACACAAAAGTACAATGAGCAGTTCTTC,CASTIGTQKYNEQFF
TRBV5-4,-,-,14,TRBJ2-7,TGTGCCAGCAGCCTCCAGGGACACCACTACGAGCAGTACTTC,CASSLQGHHYEQYF
TRBV7-2,-,TRBD1,15,TRBJ1-1,TGTGCCAGCAGCCGGGGACAGGGAATGAACACTGAAGCTTTCTTT,CASSRGQGMNTEAFF
TRBV13,-,-,14,TRBJ1-5,TGTGCCAGCAGCTTCGGCAGGGTGAATCAGCCCCAGCATTTT,CASSFGRVNQPQHF
TRBV27,-,-,15,TRBJ1-4,TGTGCCAGCAGTCGTCAGGGGTTGGCTAATGAAAAACTGTTTTTT,CASSRQGLANEKLFF
TRBV24-1,-,-,14,TRBJ2-1,TGTGCCACCAGTGAAGCTGACAGAGACAATGAGCAGTTCTTC,CATSEADRDNEQFF
TRBV19,once,TRBD2,15,TRBJ2-3,TGTGCCAGTAGTATTGGTGGGGGGGTCGCAGATACGCAGTATTTT,CASSIGGGVADTQYF
TRBV4-1,-,-,14,TRBJ2-3,TGCGCCAGCAGACCGGGAGCTAGCACAGATACGCAGTATTTT,CASRPGASTDTQYF
TRBV4-2,-,-,16,TRBJ2-1,TGTGCCAGCAGCCAAGAGGACTTTACGGCTGGGAATGAGCAGTTCTTC,CASSQEDFTAGNEQFF
TRBV6-2/TRBV6-3,-,TRBD1,13,TRBJ1-5,TGTGCCAGCAGTTATGGGACAGGCCAGCCCCAGCATTTT,CASSYGTGQPQHF
TRBV14,-,-,12,TRBJ1-2,TGTGCCAGCAGCTTTGCGGGTTATGGCTACACCTTC,CASSFAGYGYTF
TRBV7-9,-,TRBD1,16,TRBJ1-5,TGTGCCAGCAGCCCACAGACAGGGGGCTTGAATCAGCCCCAGCATTTT,CASSPQTGGLNQPQHF
TRBV4-3,-,-,13,TRBJ1-1,TGCGCCAGCAGCTCAAACGGAGGGACTGAAGCTTTCTTT,CASSSNGGTEAFF
TRBV5-5,-,TRBD1,15,TRBJ2-7,TGTGCCAGCAGCTTGGCCTACAGGGGGCTCTACGAGCAGTACTTC,CASSLAYRGLYEQYF
TRBV19,once,TRBD1,15,TRBJ1-2,TGTGCCAGTAGTATAGACAATACAGGGGACTATGGCTACACCTTC,CASSIDNTGDYGYTF
TRBV4-1,-,TRBD1,16,TRBJ2-2,TGCGCCAGCAGCCGCACAGGGGGCCCGGACACCGGGGAGCTGTTTTTT,CASSRTGGPDTGELFF
TRBV19,-,TRBD2,17,TRBJ2-2,TGTGCCAGTAGTATAGGGACTAGCGGGTCCCACACCGGGGAGCTGTTTTTT,CASSIGTSGSHTGELFF
TRBV7-2,-,TRBD1,15,TRBJ1-2,TGTGCCAGCAGCCCACGGACAGGGGGCAAGTGGGGCTACACCTTC,CASSPRTGGKWGYTF
TRBV2,once,TRBD1,13,TRBJ2-7,TGTGCCAGCAGGGGGGACAGGGCCCACGAGCAGTACTTC,CASRGDRAHEQYF
TRBV7-2,-,TRBD1,14,TRBJ1-3,TGTGCCAGCAGCTTAGGGGACAGCAGAAACACCATATATTTT,CASSLGDSRNTIYF
TRBV6-5,-,-,15,TRBJ1-6,TGTGCCAGCAGTTACTCCTGGTCGGTCGATTCACCCCTCCACTTT,CASSYSWSVDSPLHF
TRBV5-1,-,TRBD1,16,TRBJ2-5,TGCGCCAGCAGCTTGGGGGACAGGCTCGGGGAGGAGACCCAGTACTTC,CASSLGDRLGEETQYF
TRBV25-1,-,-,14,TRBJ2-3,TGTGCCAGCAGTCGGGAAGGTCGCACAGATACGCAGTATTTT,CASSREGRTDTQYF
TRBV27,-,TRBD2,15,TRBJ2-1,TGTGCCAGCAGTGGACGGACTAGCCGGGGGAATGAGCAGTTCTTC,CASSGRTSRGNEQFF
TRBV6-2/TRBV6-3,-,-,14,TRBJ1-2,TGTGCCAGCAGTTACGAGGGACAAAACTATGGCTACACCTTC,CASSYEGQNYGYTF
TRBV7-3,few,-,16,TRBJ2-5,TGTGCCAGCAGCTTAGATCGGGCGGGGCCGGGGGAGACCCAGTACTTC,CASSLDRAGPGETQYF
TRBV7-2,-,TRBD2,14,TRBJ2-3,TGTGCCAGCAGCTTAGACGGTAGCGGGTTGGGAGGGTATTTT,CASSLDGSGLGGYF
TRBV10-3,many,-,15,TRBJ2-3,TGTGCCATCCAGGAGGGAACTACGCACACAGATACGCAGTATTTT,CAIQEGTTHTDTQYF
TRBV5-4,-,TRBD1,16,TRBJ1-4,TGTGCCAGCAGCTCTGCTTCCACGGGACAGAATGAAAAACTGTTTTTT,CASSSASTGQNEKLFF
TRBV19,-,TRBD2,17,TRBJ2-2,TGTGCCAGTCCAGGGACTAGCGGGGGATCGAACACCGGGGAGCTGTTTTTT,CASPGTSGGSNTGELFF
TRBV5-4,-,TRBD1,13,TRBJ2-5,TGTGCCAGCAGCCGGGACAGGCAAGAGACCCAGTACTTC,CASSRDRQETQYF
TRBV7-2,-,TRBD2,18,TRBJ2-3,TGTGCCAGCAGCCGCCGCGGACTAGCGGGACAAAGCACAGATACGCAGTATTTT,CASSRRGLAGQSTDTQYF
TRBV2,-,-,15,TRBJ2-3,TGTGCCAGCAGTGCGGCGTCCCCGAGCGAGAATACGCAGTATTTT,CASSAASPSENTQYF